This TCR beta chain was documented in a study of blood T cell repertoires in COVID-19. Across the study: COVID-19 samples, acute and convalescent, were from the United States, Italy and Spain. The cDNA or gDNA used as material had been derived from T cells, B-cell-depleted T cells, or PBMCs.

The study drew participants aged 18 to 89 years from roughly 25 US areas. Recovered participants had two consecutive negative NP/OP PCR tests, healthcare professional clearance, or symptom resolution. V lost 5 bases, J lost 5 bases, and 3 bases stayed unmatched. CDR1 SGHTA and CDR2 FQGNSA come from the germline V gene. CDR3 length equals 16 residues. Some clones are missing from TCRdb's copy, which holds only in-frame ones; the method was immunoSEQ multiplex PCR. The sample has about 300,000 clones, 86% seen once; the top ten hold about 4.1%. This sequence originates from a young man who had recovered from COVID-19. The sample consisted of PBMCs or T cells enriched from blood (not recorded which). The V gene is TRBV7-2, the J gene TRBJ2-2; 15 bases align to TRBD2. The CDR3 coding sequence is TGTGCCAGCAGCCCGGGACTAGCGGGAGGTACCGGGGAGCTGTTTTTT. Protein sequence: CASSPGLAGGTGELFF.